A selection of T cell receptor beta chains follows, all from one sample in a study of shared clonotypes between healthy human individuals. Measured with immunoSEQ multiplex PCR; TCRdb has only the in-frame clones, and not every one. In the table there are about 1.1 million clones, approximately 75% of which are singletons. The sequenced material came from memory CD4+ T cells from PBMCs. The receptors derive from a man between 18 and 35 years old in good health. Some clones in this sample may be carry-over from other donors' samples. Both conserved end residues are part of each CDR3. D genes are given only for firm matches. The size of a clone is reported for some rows only, either as once, few or many, or as a class for expanded clones.

TRBV7-3	NA	NA	TRBJ1-3	TGTGCCAGCAGCGCTCCGGGAGGAAACACCATATATTTT	CASSAPGGNTIYF
TRBV28	NA	NA	TRBJ1-1	TGTGCCAGCAGTTTATGGAACACTGAAGCTTTCTTT	CASSLWNTEAFF
TRBV10-3	NA	many	TRBJ1-6	TGTGCCATCAGTGAGCCCCGGGGGGGAGTGGGATCACCCCTCCACTTT	CAISEPRGGVGSPLHF
TRBV12-5	NA	NA	TRBJ2-5	TGTGCTAGTGGTTCATCTCAGGGAGAGACCCAGTACTTC	CASGSSQGETQYF
TRBV7-9	NA	NA	TRBJ1-3	TGTGCCAGCAGCTTAGCGCCAGACCTGCCGTCTGGAAACACCATATATTTT	CASSLAPDLPSGNTIYF
TRBV7-8	TRBD2	few	TRBJ2-4	TGTGCCAGCACCTGGACTAGCGGGAGGGCGGGAAACATTCAGTACTTC	CASTWTSGRAGNIQYF
TRBV5-1	NA	once	TRBJ1-5	TGCGCCAGCAGCTTGGGGGGGGGACGATTCCAGCCCCAGCATTTT	CASSLGGGRFQPQHF
TRBV28	NA	many	TRBJ2-5	TGTGCCAGCAGCCCACCCCCCCGGGACACCCAAGAGACCCAGTACTTC	CASSPPPRDTQETQYF
TRBV28	TRBD2	NA	TRBJ2-1	TGTGCCAGCAGTCAAAGTAGCGGGAGGGATTACAATGAGCAGTTCTTC	CASSQSSGRDYNEQFF
TRBV5-5	TRBD2	NA	TRBJ2-3	TGTGCCAGCAGCTCGTACTTGCGGGAGATAGGAACAGATACGCAGTATTTT	CASSSYLREIGTDTQYF
TRBV7-3	NA	NA	TRBJ2-5	TGTGCCAGCAGCCCGGGACATAACCAAGAGACCCAGTACTTC	CASSPGHNQETQYF
TRBV19	NA	NA	TRBJ1-1	TGTGCCAGTAGTGGAGGGCCAATTGGGACTGAAGCTTTCTTT	CASSGGPIGTEAFF
TRBV28	NA	NA	TRBJ2-2	TGTGCCAGCAGGGTAGGGACTGCTAACACCGGGGAGCTGTTTTTT	CASRVGTANTGELFF
TRBV28	TRBD1	once	TRBJ2-7	TGTGCCAGCAGTTTATATTTTTGGGCAGGGGGCCTTACCTCCTACGAGCAGTACTTC	CASSLYFWAGGLTSYEQYF
TRBV2	TRBD2	NA	TRBJ2-7	TGTGCCAGCAGGATCCGAGCGGGAGGACCCTACGAGCAGTACTTC	CASRIRAGGPYEQYF
TRBV7-9	NA	NA	TRBJ1-1	TGTGCCAGCAGCTTAGTTGGGGACACTGAAGCTTTCTTT	CASSLVGDTEAFF
TRBV29-1	NA	many	TRBJ1-3	TGCAGCGTCAAATCTACAGCTGGGCGAAACACCATATATTTT	CSVKSTAGRNTIYF
TRBV2	TRBD2	NA	TRBJ2-1	TGTGCCAGCGGGGCTAGCGGGACGAGTGAGCAGTTCTTC	CASGASGTSEQFF
TRBV4-3	NA	NA	TRBJ1-2	TGCGCCAGCAGCCCGAAGGATCGTATTAACTATGGCTACACCTTC	CASSPKDRINYGYTF
TRBV6-5	NA	NA	TRBJ1-1	TGTGCCAGCAGTTACTCGGGCAGGAGGAACACTGAAGCTTTCTTT	CASSYSGRRNTEAFF
TRBV5-1	NA	NA	TRBJ2-2	TGCGCCAGCAGCTTGGAAGGTGCGGGGTTGGAATGGAGGACCGGGGAGCTGTTTTTT	CASSLEGAGLEWRTGELFF
TRBV18	TRBD1	NA	TRBJ1-1	TGTGCCAGCTCACCATCCCGGACAGGGGCGAACACTGAAGCTTTCTTT	CASSPSRTGANTEAFF
TRBV11-1	TRBD1	few	TRBJ2-7	TGTGCCAGCAGCTTAGCGCGTGGACAGGGGGATTACTACGAGCAGTACTTC	CASSLARGQGDYYEQYF
TRBV28	TRBD1	NA	TRBJ1-3	TGTGCCAGCAGTTTACCTCGGACAGGGGGTGGAAACACCATATATTTT	CASSLPRTGGGNTIYF
TRBV28	NA	NA	TRBJ2-7	TGTGCCAGCAGAAGTACAACCTACGAGCAGTACTTC	CASRSTTYEQYF
TRBV6-1	TRBD1	few	TRBJ1-2	TGTGCCAGCAGTGATCTCGGGTCTAGGACAGGGTACGATGGCTACACCTTC	CASSDLGSRTGYDGYTF
TRBV5-1	TRBD1	NA	TRBJ2-7	TGCGCCAGCAGCGCCGGGACAGCACCCTACGAGCAGTACTTC	CASSAGTAPYEQYF
TRBV19	NA	NA	TRBJ2-4	TGTGCCAGTCGCAGTTCTCCCTTAGCCAAAAACATTCAGTACTTC	CASRSSPLAKNIQYF
TRBV6-1	NA	NA	TRBJ2-5	TGTGCCAGCAGAGTAGGGATCCAAGAGACCCAGTACTTC	CASRVGIQETQYF
TRBV18	NA	NA	TRBJ2-1	TGTGCCAGCTCACCAGCGGGAAATACTCCGTTCTTC	CASSPAGNTPFF
TRBV16	NA	NA	TRBJ2-5	TGTGCCAGCAGCCAATCGCCATACCTCAGTGGGGGGACCCAGTACTTC	CASSQSPYLSGGTQYF
TRBV5-4	TRBD1	few	TRBJ1-2	TGTGCCAGCAGCCCGGGGACAGGAGGCTATGGCTACACCTTC	CASSPGTGGYGYTF
TRBV28	TRBD2	NA	TRBJ2-7	TGTGCCAGCAGTTCAGGACTAGCGGGGGGGGATCTCTATTCTTTC	CASSSGLAGGDLYSF
TRBV4-2	TRBD2	NA	TRBJ2-3	TGTGCCAGCAGCCAAGATTTTACGGGACTAGTCACAGATACGCAGTATTTT	CASSQDFTGLVTDTQYF
TRBV19	NA	NA	TRBJ2-2	TGTGCCAGTATTACCGGGACATCGAACACCGGGGAGCTGTTTTTT	CASITGTSNTGELFF
TRBV5-8	NA	many	TRBJ2-6	TGTGCCAGCAGCTTGGGCGGCTCTGGGGCCAACGTCCTGACTTTC	CASSLGGSGANVLTF
TRBV5-8	NA	NA	TRBJ1-4	TGTGCCAGCAGCCCGTGGGCCAAGGCAACTAATGAAAAACTGTTTTTT	CASSPWAKATNEKLFF
TRBV5-6	NA	few	TRBJ2-2	TGTGCCAGCAGCCCCCCCGGGAGAGTGCGGGAGCTGTTTTTT	CASSPPGRVRELFF
TRBV6-5	NA	NA	TRBJ2-3	TGTGCCAGCAGTCCTCGGACTCTGACAGATACGCAGTATTTT	CASSPRTLTDTQYF
TRBV28	NA	NA	TRBJ1-1	TGTGCCAGCAGTTTACGAACAAACACTGAAGCTTTCTTT	CASSLRTNTEAFF
TRBV4-3	NA	NA	TRBJ1-5	TGCGCCAGCAGCCGCGAGGGCTTTGGATGGCCCCAGCATTTT	CASSREGFGWPQHF
TRBV29-1	NA	NA	TRBJ2-1	TGCAGCGTTGCGTCGACGACTTACAATGAGCAGTTCTTC	CSVASTTYNEQFF
TRBV27	TRBD1	once	TRBJ2-3	TGTGCCAGCAGGGGACAGGCCGCCGCAGATACGCAGTATTTT	CASRGQAAADTQYF
TRBV19	TRBD1	NA	TRBJ1-5	TGTGCCAGTAGTATCCGACAGGGCTTCAATCAGCCCCAGCATTTT	CASSIRQGFNQPQHF
TRBV11-2	NA	once	TRBJ1-1	TGTGCCAGCAGCTTTTCGGGCAAGGGCACTGAAGCTTTCTTT	CASSFSGKGTEAFF
TRBV7-2	NA	few	TRBJ2-3	TGTGCCAGCAGCCTCCGACAGGTGAGATCGGGAGATACGCAGTATTTT	CASSLRQVRSGDTQYF
TRBV5-1	NA	few	TRBJ2-2	TGCGCCAGCAGCTTGGCCCCAGGGCTTGGGGAGCTGTTTTTT	CASSLAPGLGELFF
TRBV27	NA	NA	TRBJ2-7	TGTGCCAGCAGGCGATTGGGGACGGGAACCTACGAGCAGTACTTC	CASRRLGTGTYEQYF
TRBV27	NA	NA	TRBJ1-1	TGTGCCAGCCGGCCAAACAGGGTACTGAACACTGAAGCTTTCTTT	CASRPNRVLNTEAFF
TRBV11-2	NA	NA	TRBJ2-2	TGTGCCAGCAGCTGGGGACAATTGAACACCGGGGAGCTGTTTTTT	CASSWGQLNTGELFF
TRBV7-2	NA	NA	TRBJ1-1	TGTGCCAGCAGCTTAGTAGCGACAGTAGAAGCTTTCTTT	CASSLVATVEAFF
TRBV10-1	TRBD1	NA	TRBJ2-7	TGCGCCAGCAGTAGGACAGGGTCGAACAATGAGCAGTACTTC	CASSRTGSNNEQYF
TRBV6-4	TRBD1	NA	TRBJ1-2	TGTACCAGCAGCACAGGGGGCTCCTTCAACAACGGCTACACCTTC	CTSSTGGSFNNGYTF
TRBV28	TRBD2	NA	TRBJ2-3	TGTGCCAGCAGTCCCCCAGGGAGGGCTAGCGGGCAGCCGGATACGCAGTATTTT	CASSPPGRASGQPDTQYF
TRBV2	TRBD1	once	TRBJ1-2	TGTGCCAGCGGCGACAGGGCTAACTATGGCTACACCTTC	CASGDRANYGYTF